This passage covers 2 T cell receptor beta chains from one sample sequenced in a study of blood T cell repertoires in COVID-19. Profiled with immunoSEQ multiplex PCR; TCRdb holds only in-frame clones, not every one. This sample has roughly 190,000 clones, with approximately 80% found just once. What was sequenced was peripheral blood. The receptors stem from a woman between 65 and 79 years old with COVID-19, enrolled during active disease.

The chain combines TRBV6-5 with TRBJ2-2; TRBD2 is a possible D gene (7 bases). The V gene lost 7 bases and the J gene lost 5 bases, with 17 bases spanning the gap. The CDR3 length is 15 residues. The V gene's germline CDR1 is MNHEY and CDR2 SVGAGI. As DNA, the CDR3 is TGTGCCAGCAACCCTCAGGGGAGGGGAACCGGGGAGCTGTTTTTT. Translated, it gives CASNPQGRGTGELFF.

The gene calls are TRBV11-2 and TRBJ1-6; D not certain. Trimming left V 1 base short and J 9 bases short, with 10 bases between. The length of the CDR3 is 14 residues. Germline CDR1 SGHAT, CDR2 FQNNGV. For the CDR3, the DNA is TGTGCCAGCAGCTTAGGAGTCCTTAGTTCACCCCTCCACTTT. It yields the protein CASSLGVLSSPLHF.